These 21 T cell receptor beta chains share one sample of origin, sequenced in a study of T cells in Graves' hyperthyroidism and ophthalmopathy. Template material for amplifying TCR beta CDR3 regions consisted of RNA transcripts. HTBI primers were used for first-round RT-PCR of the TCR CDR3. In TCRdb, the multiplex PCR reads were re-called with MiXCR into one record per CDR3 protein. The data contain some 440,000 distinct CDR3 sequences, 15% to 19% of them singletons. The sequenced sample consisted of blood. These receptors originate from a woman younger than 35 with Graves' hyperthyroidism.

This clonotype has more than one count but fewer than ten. Here the CDR3 reads CASSYRTGKSYEQYF. The CDR3 region has the DNA TGTGCCAGCAGTTACCGGACAGGGAAGTCCTACGAGCAGTACTTC. The chain links TRBV6-9 to TRBJ2-7; TRBD1 agrees at 8 bases. There are 15 residues in the CDR3. V lost 3 bases, J lost 1 base, and 5 bases stayed unmatched. Germline loops: CDR1 MNHGY, CDR2 SVAAGI.

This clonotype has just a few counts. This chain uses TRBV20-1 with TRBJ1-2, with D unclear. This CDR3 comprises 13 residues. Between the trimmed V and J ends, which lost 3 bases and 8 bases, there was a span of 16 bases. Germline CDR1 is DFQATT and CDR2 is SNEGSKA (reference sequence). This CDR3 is CSARNRANWGYTF. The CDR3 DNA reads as TGCAGTGCTAGGAACCGGGCCAACTGGGGCTACACCTTC.

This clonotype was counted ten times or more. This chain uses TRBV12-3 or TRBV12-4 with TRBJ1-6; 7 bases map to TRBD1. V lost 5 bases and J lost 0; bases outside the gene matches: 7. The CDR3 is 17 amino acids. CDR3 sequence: CASSQQTGSSYNSPLHF. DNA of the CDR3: TGTGCCAGCAGTCAACAGACAGGGAGCTCCTATAATTCACCCCTCCACTTT.

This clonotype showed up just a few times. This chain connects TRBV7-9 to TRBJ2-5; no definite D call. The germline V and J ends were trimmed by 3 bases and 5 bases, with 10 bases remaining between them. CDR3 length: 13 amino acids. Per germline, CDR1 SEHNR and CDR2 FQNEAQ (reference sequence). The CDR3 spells CASSFLTAETQYF. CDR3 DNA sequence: TGTGCCAGCAGCTTTCTAACGGCGGAGACCCAGTACTTC.

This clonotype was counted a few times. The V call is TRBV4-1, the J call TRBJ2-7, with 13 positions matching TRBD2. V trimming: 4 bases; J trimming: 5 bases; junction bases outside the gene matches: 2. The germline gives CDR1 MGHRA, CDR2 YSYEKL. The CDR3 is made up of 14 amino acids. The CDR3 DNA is TGCGCCAGCAGCCGGACTAGCGGGAGTAACGAGCAGTACTTC. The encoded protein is CASSRTSGSNEQYF.

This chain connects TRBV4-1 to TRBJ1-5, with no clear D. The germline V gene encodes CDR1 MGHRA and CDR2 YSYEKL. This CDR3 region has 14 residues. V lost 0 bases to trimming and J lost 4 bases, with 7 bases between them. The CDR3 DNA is TGCGCCAGCAGCCAAGATTGGGGTAATCAGCCCCAGCATTTT. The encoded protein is CASSQDWGNQPQHF.

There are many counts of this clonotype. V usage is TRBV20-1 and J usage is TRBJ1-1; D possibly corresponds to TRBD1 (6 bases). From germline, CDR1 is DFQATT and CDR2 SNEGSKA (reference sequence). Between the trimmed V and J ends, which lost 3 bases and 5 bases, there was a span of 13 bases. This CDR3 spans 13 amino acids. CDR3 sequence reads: CSARQAGETEAFF. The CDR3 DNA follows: TGCAGTGCTAGGCAAGCAGGGGAAACTGAAGCTTTCTTT.

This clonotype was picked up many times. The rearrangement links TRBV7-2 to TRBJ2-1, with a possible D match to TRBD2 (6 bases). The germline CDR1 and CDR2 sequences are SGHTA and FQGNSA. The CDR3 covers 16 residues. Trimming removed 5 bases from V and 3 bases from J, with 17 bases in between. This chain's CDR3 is CASSPDFSGFYNEQFF. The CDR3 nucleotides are TGTGCCAGCAGCCCTGACTTTAGCGGTTTCTACAATGAGCAGTTCTTC.

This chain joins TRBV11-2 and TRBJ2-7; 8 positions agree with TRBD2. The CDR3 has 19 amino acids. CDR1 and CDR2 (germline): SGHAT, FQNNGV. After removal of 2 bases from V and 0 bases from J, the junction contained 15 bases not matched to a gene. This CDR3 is CASSLLIPRLLADSYEQYF. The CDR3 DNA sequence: TGTGCCAGCAGCTTACTAATACCCCGGTTACTAGCGGACTCCTACGAGCAGTACTTC.

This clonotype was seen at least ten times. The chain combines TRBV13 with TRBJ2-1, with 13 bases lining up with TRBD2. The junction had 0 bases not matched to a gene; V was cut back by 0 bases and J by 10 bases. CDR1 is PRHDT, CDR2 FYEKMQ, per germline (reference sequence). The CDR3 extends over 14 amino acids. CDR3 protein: CASSLGTSGREQFF. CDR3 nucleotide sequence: TGTGCCAGCAGCTTAGGGACTAGCGGGAGGGAGCAGTTCTTC.

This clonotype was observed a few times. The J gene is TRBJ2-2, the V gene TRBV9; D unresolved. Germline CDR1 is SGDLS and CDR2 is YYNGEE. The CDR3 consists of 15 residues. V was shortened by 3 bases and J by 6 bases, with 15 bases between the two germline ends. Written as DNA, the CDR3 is TGTGCCAGCAGCGGTACTCAGGTCAGGCCCGGGGAGCTGTTTTTT. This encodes CASSGTQVRPGELFF.

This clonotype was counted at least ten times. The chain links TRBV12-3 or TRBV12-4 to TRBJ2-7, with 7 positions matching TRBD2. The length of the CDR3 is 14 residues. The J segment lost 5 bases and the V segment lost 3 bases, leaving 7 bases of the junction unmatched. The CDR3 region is CASSFGGGPHEQYF. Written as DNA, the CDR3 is TGTGCCAGCAGTTTTGGGGGAGGGCCCCACGAGCAGTACTTC.

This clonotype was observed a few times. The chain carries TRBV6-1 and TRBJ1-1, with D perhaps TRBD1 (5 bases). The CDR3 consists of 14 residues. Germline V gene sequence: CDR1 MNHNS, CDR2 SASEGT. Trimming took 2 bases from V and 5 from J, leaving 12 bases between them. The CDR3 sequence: CASSETLGDTEAFF. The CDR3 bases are TGTGCCAGCAGTGAAACATTAGGGGATACTGAAGCTTTCTTT.

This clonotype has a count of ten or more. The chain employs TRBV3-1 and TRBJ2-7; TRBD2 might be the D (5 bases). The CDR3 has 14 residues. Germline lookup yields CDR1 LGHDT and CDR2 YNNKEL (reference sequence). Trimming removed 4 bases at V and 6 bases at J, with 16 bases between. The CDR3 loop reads CASSRETTAAEQYF. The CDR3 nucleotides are TGTGCCAGCAGCCGCGAGACTACTGCGGCCGAGCAGTACTTC.

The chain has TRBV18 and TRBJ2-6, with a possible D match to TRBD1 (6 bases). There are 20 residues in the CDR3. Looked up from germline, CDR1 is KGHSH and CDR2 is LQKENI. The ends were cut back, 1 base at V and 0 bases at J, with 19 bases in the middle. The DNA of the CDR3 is TGTGCCAGCTCACCACTTGCCCCGACAGGCTGGGCCTCTGGGGCCAACGTCCTGACTTTC. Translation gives CASSPLAPTGWASGANVLTF.

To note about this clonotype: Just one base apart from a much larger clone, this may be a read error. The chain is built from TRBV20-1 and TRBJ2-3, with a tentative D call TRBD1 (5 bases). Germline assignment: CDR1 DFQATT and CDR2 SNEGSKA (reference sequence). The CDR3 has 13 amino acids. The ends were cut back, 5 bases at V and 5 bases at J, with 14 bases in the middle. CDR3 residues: CSAGKTGVDTQYF. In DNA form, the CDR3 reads TGCAGTGCTGGTAAAACAGGAGTAGATACGCAGTATTTT.

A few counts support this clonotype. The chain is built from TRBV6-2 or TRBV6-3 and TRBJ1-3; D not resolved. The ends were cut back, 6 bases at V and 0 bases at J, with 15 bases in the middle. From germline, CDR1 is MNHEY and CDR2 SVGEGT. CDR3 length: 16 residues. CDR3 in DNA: TGTGCCAGCAGCCCAAGGGCCCACTACTCTGGAAACACCATATATTTT. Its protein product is CASSPRAHYSGNTIYF.

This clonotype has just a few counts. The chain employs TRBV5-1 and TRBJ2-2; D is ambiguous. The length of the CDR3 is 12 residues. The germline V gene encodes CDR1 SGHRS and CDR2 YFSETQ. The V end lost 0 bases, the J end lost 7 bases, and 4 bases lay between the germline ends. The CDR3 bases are TGCGCCAGCAGCTTGGAGCTCGGGGAGCTGTTTTTT. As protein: CASSLELGELFF.

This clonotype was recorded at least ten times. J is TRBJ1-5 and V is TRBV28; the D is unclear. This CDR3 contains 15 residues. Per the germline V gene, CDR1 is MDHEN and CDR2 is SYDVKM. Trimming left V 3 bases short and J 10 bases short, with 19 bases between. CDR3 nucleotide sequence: TGTGCCAGCAGTTTGGTGACGGGCCGGCGCAGACCCCAGCATTTT. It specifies CASSLVTGRRRPQHF.

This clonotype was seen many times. The chain's CDR3 is CASSPRRKEGTDTQYF. CDR3 coding DNA: TGTGCCAGCAGCCCCCGAAGGAAGGAAGGCACAGATACGCAGTATTTT. The chain employs TRBV11-2 and TRBJ2-3; D unresolved. The V gene's germline CDR1 is SGHAT and CDR2 FQNNGV. This CDR3 is built from 16 residues. V lost 5 bases and J lost 1, with 16 bases in between.

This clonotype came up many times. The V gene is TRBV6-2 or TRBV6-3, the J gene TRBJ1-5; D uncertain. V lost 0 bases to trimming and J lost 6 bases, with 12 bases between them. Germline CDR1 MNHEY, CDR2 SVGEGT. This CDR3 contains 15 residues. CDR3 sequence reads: CASSYSVGFGQPQHF. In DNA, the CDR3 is TGTGCCAGCAGTTACTCGGTAGGATTTGGTCAGCCCCAGCATTTT.